This TCR beta chain was sequenced in a study of shared clonotypes between healthy human individuals. The study, taken as a whole, reports: Generally, naive subsets came out with larger estimated richness than memory subsets. The genetic and exposure-history diversity represented was limited by few donors.

Only Caucasian adults living in Nashville, Tennessee served as donors. Germline V gene lookup returns CDR1 MNHEY and CDR2 SVGAGI. The CDR3 length is 14 residues. V lost 5 bases to trimming and J lost 3 bases; unmatched junction nucleotides: 3. In the authors' methods: Junction-only sequences produced by ImmunoSEQ had no quality scores, so filtering differed. The data were produced by immunoSEQ multiplex PCR, yet TCRdb's version contains in-frame clones alone and is incomplete. The DNA gave D and trimming, while V, J and clone size come from that table. The table shows roughly 2.2 million clones, with 92% occurring only once. As to this clone: Its cognate antigen is unknown. Other DNA sequences from this sample encode an identical CDR3 as well.

The sample was naive CD4+ T cells from PBMCs. As to subset: CD45RA+ positively selected. The rearrangement links TRBV6-5 to TRBJ2-3; TRBD1 aligns across 9 bases. The TCR comes from a man younger than 35 in good health. Some clones in this sample may be carry-over from other donors' samples. CDR3 nucleotides: TGTGCCAGCAGTCGGGGACAGGGTACAGATACGCAGTATTTT. Translated: CASSRGQGTDTQYF.